This is a list of T cell receptor beta chains from one sample in a study of control samples from healthy donors and cancer patients. Only in-frame clones appear in the TCRdb table, and some are missing; sequencing was by immunoSEQ multiplex PCR. The sample holds 150,000 to 200,000 clones, around 88% seen once. Sequenced sample: blood. Receptors originate from a man younger than 35 in good health. Each CDR3 is given with its conserved first and last residue. The D gene is left open where the match is weak. The listing skips clone size in some rows; elsewhere it reads once, few, many or a size class.

v_call: TRBV7-2; j_call: TRBJ1-3; clone_size: many; d_call: NA; cdr3_aa: CASSVNTGYGNTIYF; cdr3_nt: TGTGCCAGCAGCGTCAACACAGGGTACGGAAACACCATATATTTT
v_call: TRBV5-6; j_call: TRBJ1-1; clone_size: NA; d_call: NA; cdr3_aa: CASSYREGDTEAFF; cdr3_nt: TGTGCCAGCAGCTACAGGGAGGGGGACACTGAAGCTTTCTTT
v_call: TRBV6-6; j_call: TRBJ2-1; clone_size: NA; d_call: NA; cdr3_aa: CASSYSTLDEQFF; cdr3_nt: TGTGCCAGCAGTTACTCGACATTGGATGAGCAGTTCTTC
v_call: TRBV4-3; j_call: TRBJ1-3; clone_size: few; d_call: NA; cdr3_aa: CASSQDRFRGLSGNTIYF; cdr3_nt: TGCGCCAGCAGCCAAGACCGATTCCGGGGCCTCTCTGGAAACACCATATATTTT
v_call: TRBV27; j_call: TRBJ1-4; clone_size: NA; d_call: NA; cdr3_aa: CASSLRGTSGVWHEKLFF; cdr3_nt: TGTGCCAGCAGTTTAAGAGGGACCTCGGGTGTTTGGCATGAAAAACTGTTTTTT
v_call: TRBV5-1; j_call: TRBJ2-7; clone_size: NA; d_call: NA; cdr3_aa: CASSLESSYEQYF; cdr3_nt: TGCGCCAGCAGCTTGGAGAGCTCCTACGAGCAGTACTTC
v_call: TRBV5-1; j_call: TRBJ1-1; clone_size: NA; d_call: NA; cdr3_aa: CASSSGGMNTEAFF; cdr3_nt: TGCGCCAGCAGCTCGGGCGGTATGAACACTGAAGCTTTCTTT
v_call: TRBV19; j_call: TRBJ1-6; clone_size: few; d_call: NA; cdr3_aa: CASSVSSSYNSPLHF; cdr3_nt: TGTGCCAGTAGTGTGTCAAGCTCCTATAATTCACCCCTCCACTTT
v_call: TRBV11-2; j_call: TRBJ2-4; clone_size: NA; d_call: TRBD1; cdr3_aa: CASSRPGTGGAKNIQYF; cdr3_nt: TGTGCCAGCAGCCGCCCCGGGACAGGGGGCGCCAAAAACATTCAGTACTTC
v_call: TRBV28; j_call: TRBJ2-5; clone_size: NA; d_call: TRBD1; cdr3_aa: CASSPLGRGKETQYF; cdr3_nt: TGTGCCAGCAGCCCCCTGGGCAGGGGGAAAGAGACCCAGTACTTC
v_call: TRBV28; j_call: TRBJ1-2; clone_size: NA; d_call: TRBD1; cdr3_aa: CASTDVLGQGNYGYTF; cdr3_nt: TGTGCCAGCACCGACGTCTTAGGACAGGGGAACTATGGCTACACCTTC
v_call: TRBV19; j_call: TRBJ2-1; clone_size: NA; d_call: NA; cdr3_aa: CASSIGQRSGEQFF; cdr3_nt: TGTGCCAGTAGTATAGGGCAGAGGTCAGGTGAGCAGTTCTTC
v_call: TRBV6-6; j_call: TRBJ2-1; clone_size: NA; d_call: NA; cdr3_aa: CASTPGLDNEQFF; cdr3_nt: TGTGCCAGCACTCCGGGGTTAGACAATGAGCAGTTCTTC
v_call: TRBV7-2; j_call: TRBJ1-1; clone_size: NA; d_call: NA; cdr3_aa: CASSLGTVVDEAFF; cdr3_nt: TGTGCCAGCAGCTTAGGGACGGTGGTGGACGAAGCTTTCTTT
v_call: TRBV15; j_call: TRBJ2-5; clone_size: NA; d_call: TRBD2; cdr3_aa: CATSRSRRLAGNHQETQYF; cdr3_nt: TGTGCCACCAGCAGATCCCGACGACTAGCGGGGAACCACCAAGAGACCCAGTACTTC
v_call: TRBV6-5; j_call: TRBJ1-5; clone_size: NA; d_call: NA; cdr3_aa: CASIMAGNQPQHF; cdr3_nt: TGTGCCAGCATCATGGCAGGGAACCAGCCCCAGCATTTT
v_call: TRBV6-1; j_call: TRBJ1-5; clone_size: NA; d_call: TRBD1; cdr3_aa: CASSERQGKQPQHF; cdr3_nt: TGTGCCAGCAGTGAGAGACAGGGTAAACAGCCCCAGCATTTT
v_call: TRBV23-1; j_call: TRBJ1-6; clone_size: NA; d_call: TRBD1; cdr3_aa: CASRGEGGESPLHF; cdr3_nt: TGCGCCAGCAGAGGGGAAGGGGGCGAATCACCCCTCCACTTT
v_call: TRBV4-2; j_call: TRBJ1-6; clone_size: NA; d_call: NA; cdr3_aa: CASSQERPNSPLHF; cdr3_nt: TGTGCCAGCAGCCAAGAGAGACCGAATTCACCCCTCCACTTT
v_call: TRBV27; j_call: TRBJ2-1; clone_size: NA; d_call: NA; cdr3_aa: CASSPLAVSSPLHEQFF; cdr3_nt: TGTGCCAGCAGTCCCTTGGCGGTTTCCTCTCCCCTCCATGAGCAGTTCTTC
v_call: TRBV28; j_call: TRBJ1-3; clone_size: NA; d_call: NA; cdr3_aa: CASISLSSGNTIYF; cdr3_nt: TGTGCCAGCATAAGCCTTTCCTCTGGAAACACCATATATTTT
v_call: TRBV11-2; j_call: TRBJ1-5; clone_size: NA; d_call: TRBD1; cdr3_aa: CASSLDPGTGRGERQPQHF; cdr3_nt: TGTGCCAGCAGCTTAGACCCCGGGACAGGTCGAGGGGAGCGTCAGCCCCAGCATTTT
v_call: TRBV5-1; j_call: TRBJ2-1; clone_size: NA; d_call: NA; cdr3_aa: CASSLPSYQGNNEQFF; cdr3_nt: TGCGCCAGCAGCTTGCCTAGTTATCAGGGTAACAATGAGCAGTTCTTC
v_call: TRBV9; j_call: TRBJ1-2; clone_size: NA; d_call: NA; cdr3_aa: CASSPQGPPVYGYTF; cdr3_nt: TGTGCCAGCAGCCCCCAAGGGCCTCCGGTCTATGGCTACACCTTC
v_call: TRBV28; j_call: TRBJ2-7; clone_size: NA; d_call: NA; cdr3_aa: CASDTGAYEQYF; cdr3_nt: TGTGCCAGTGACACAGGAGCCTACGAGCAGTACTTC
v_call: TRBV10-3; j_call: TRBJ1-2; clone_size: NA; d_call: NA; cdr3_aa: CAPTTLLGVGGYTF; cdr3_nt: TGTGCCCCTACTACACTGCTCGGGGTTGGGGGCTACACCTTC
v_call: TRBV28; j_call: TRBJ1-3; clone_size: NA; d_call: NA; cdr3_aa: CASSRQAATGNTIYF; cdr3_nt: TGTGCCAGCAGTAGACAGGCCGCAACCGGAAACACCATATATTTT
v_call: TRBV10-3; j_call: TRBJ2-5; clone_size: NA; d_call: NA; cdr3_aa: CAIASGETQYF; cdr3_nt: TGTGCCATAGCGTCCGGGGAGACCCAGTACTTC
v_call: TRBV5-8; j_call: TRBJ2-1; clone_size: once; d_call: TRBD2; cdr3_aa: CASSLERGPHNEQFF; cdr3_nt: TGTGCCAGCAGCCTAGAGCGGGGACCACACAATGAGCAGTTCTTC
v_call: TRBV7-9; j_call: TRBJ2-1; clone_size: NA; d_call: NA; cdr3_aa: CASSSQGKGDEQFF; cdr3_nt: TGTGCCAGCAGCTCACAAGGGAAGGGTGATGAGCAGTTCTTC
v_call: TRBV5-1; j_call: TRBJ1-2; clone_size: NA; d_call: NA; cdr3_aa: CARSHRQTSDNGYTF; cdr3_nt: TGCGCCAGATCGCATCGACAGACGAGCGATAATGGCTACACCTTC
v_call: TRBV6-6; j_call: TRBJ2-6; clone_size: NA; d_call: NA; cdr3_aa: CASSSVSGANVLTF; cdr3_nt: TGTGCCAGCAGTTCGGTGTCTGGGGCCAACGTCCTGACTTTC
v_call: TRBV19; j_call: TRBJ2-2; clone_size: NA; d_call: NA; cdr3_aa: CASSISKLGTGELFF; cdr3_nt: TGTGCCAGTAGTATATCGAAGCTGGGGACCGGGGAGCTGTTTTTT
v_call: TRBV18; j_call: TRBJ2-7; clone_size: NA; d_call: TRBD1; cdr3_aa: CASSPPGQSYEQYF; cdr3_nt: TGTGCCAGCTCACCACCGGGACAGTCCTACGAGCAGTACTTC
v_call: TRBV11-1; j_call: TRBJ2-7; clone_size: NA; d_call: TRBD2; cdr3_aa: CASSSTGRAGPIEQYF; cdr3_nt: TGTGCCAGCAGCTCCACGGGGCGAGCGGGGCCTATCGAGCAGTACTTC
v_call: TRBV14; j_call: TRBJ2-1; clone_size: NA; d_call: NA; cdr3_aa: CASSPLGYEQFF; cdr3_nt: TGTGCCAGCAGCCCGCTGGGCTATGAGCAGTTCTTC
v_call: TRBV29-1; j_call: TRBJ1-2; clone_size: NA; d_call: NA; cdr3_aa: CSVPEEGYTF; cdr3_nt: TGCAGCGTCCCCGAGGAAGGCTACACCTTC
v_call: TRBV5-6; j_call: TRBJ1-3; clone_size: NA; d_call: NA; cdr3_aa: CASSFSRDIAGFGNTIYF; cdr3_nt: TGTGCCAGCAGCTTTTCTCGGGACATCGCGGGGTTCGGAAACACCATATATTTT
v_call: TRBV13; j_call: TRBJ1-2; clone_size: NA; d_call: NA; cdr3_aa: CASSLGRAPGYTF; cdr3_nt: TGTGCCAGCAGCTTAGGCCGGGCCCCAGGCTACACCTTC
v_call: TRBV2; j_call: TRBJ2-1; clone_size: NA; d_call: TRBD2; cdr3_aa: CASTFTSGGYNEQFF; cdr3_nt: TGTGCCAGCACTTTCACTAGCGGGGGTTACAATGAGCAGTTCTTC
v_call: TRBV29-1; j_call: TRBJ1-1; clone_size: NA; d_call: TRBD1; cdr3_aa: CSATLGQGEGTEAFF; cdr3_nt: TGCAGCGCAACCCTAGGACAGGGGGAGGGCACTGAAGCTTTCTTT
v_call: TRBV14; j_call: TRBJ2-3; clone_size: NA; d_call: NA; cdr3_aa: CASSLLRGSSTDTQYF; cdr3_nt: TGTGCCAGCAGCCTGCTTCGGGGTTCTAGCACAGATACGCAGTATTTT
v_call: TRBV7-6; j_call: TRBJ2-5; clone_size: NA; d_call: TRBD2; cdr3_aa: CASSPTRTSGAGGETQYF; cdr3_nt: TGTGCCAGCAGCCCCACCCGGACTAGCGGGGCCGGGGGAGAGACCCAGTACTTC
v_call: TRBV5-8; j_call: TRBJ2-5; clone_size: NA; d_call: NA; cdr3_aa: CASSGDRWGSGTQYF; cdr3_nt: TGTGCCAGCAGCGGTGACAGGTGGGGGAGTGGGACCCAGTACTTC
v_call: TRBV19; j_call: TRBJ2-3; clone_size: NA; d_call: TRBD2; cdr3_aa: CASSIRLAPSTDTQYF; cdr3_nt: TGTGCCAGTAGTATCCGACTAGCGCCTAGCACAGATACGCAGTATTTT
v_call: TRBV6-5; j_call: TRBJ2-7; clone_size: NA; d_call: NA; cdr3_aa: CASYDRDTSYEQYF; cdr3_nt: TGTGCCAGCTACGACCGGGACACTTCCTACGAGCAGTACTTC
v_call: TRBV3-1/TRBV3-2; j_call: TRBJ2-7; clone_size: NA; d_call: NA; cdr3_aa: CASSQDPPGILSYEQYF; cdr3_nt: TGTGCCAGCAGCCAAGATCCTCCCGGCATACTCTCCTACGAGCAGTACTTC
v_call: TRBV5-1; j_call: TRBJ2-3; clone_size: NA; d_call: NA; cdr3_aa: CASSLEGGEGTQYF; cdr3_nt: TGCGCCAGCAGCTTGGAAGGGGGGGAAGGTACGCAGTATTTT
v_call: TRBV2; j_call: TRBJ1-1; clone_size: NA; d_call: NA; cdr3_aa: CASSEVPLSPEAFF; cdr3_nt: TGTGCCAGCAGTGAGGTGCCGCTCAGCCCTGAAGCTTTCTTT
v_call: TRBV28; j_call: TRBJ2-1; clone_size: NA; d_call: TRBD2; cdr3_aa: CASSTLLASYNEQFF; cdr3_nt: TGTGCCAGCAGTACCTTACTAGCGTCCTACAATGAGCAGTTCTTC
v_call: TRBV28; j_call: TRBJ2-1; clone_size: NA; d_call: TRBD1; cdr3_aa: CASRQSAGTVGEQFF; cdr3_nt: TGTGCCAGCAGGCAATCCGCCGGGACAGTGGGTGAGCAGTTCTTC
v_call: TRBV28; j_call: TRBJ1-2; clone_size: NA; d_call: NA; cdr3_aa: CASSLHFNYGYTF; cdr3_nt: TGTGCCAGCAGTTTACACTTTAACTATGGCTACACCTTC
v_call: TRBV12-5; j_call: TRBJ2-7; clone_size: NA; d_call: NA; cdr3_aa: CASGFPSGDEMEYEQYF; cdr3_nt: TGTGCTAGTGGTTTCCCTAGTGGGGACGAGATGGAGTACGAGCAGTACTTC
v_call: TRBV11-3; j_call: TRBJ2-7; clone_size: NA; d_call: NA; cdr3_aa: CASSFQGSSSYEQYF; cdr3_nt: TGTGCCAGCAGCTTCCAGGGAAGTTCGTCCTACGAGCAGTACTTC
v_call: TRBV4-3; j_call: TRBJ1-1; clone_size: NA; d_call: NA; cdr3_aa: CASSPGTPDDTEAFF; cdr3_nt: TGCGCCAGCAGCCCTGGGACACCGGATGACACTGAAGCTTTCTTT
v_call: TRBV9; j_call: TRBJ2-7; clone_size: once; d_call: NA; cdr3_aa: CASSVDGGEREQYF; cdr3_nt: TGTGCCAGCAGCGTAGATGGAGGGGAGAGGGAGCAGTACTTC
v_call: TRBV19; j_call: TRBJ1-5; clone_size: NA; d_call: NA; cdr3_aa: CASSIRGSNQPQHF; cdr3_nt: TGTGCCAGTAGTATCCGGGGAAGCAATCAGCCCCAGCATTTT
v_call: TRBV5-1; j_call: TRBJ2-5; clone_size: NA; d_call: NA; cdr3_aa: CASSPRGGGGPETQYF; cdr3_nt: TGCGCCAGCAGCCCTAGAGGCGGCGGGGGCCCGGAGACCCAGTACTTC
v_call: TRBV5-1; j_call: TRBJ2-7; clone_size: NA; d_call: TRBD1; cdr3_aa: CASSLGRGTGSYEQYF; cdr3_nt: TGCGCCAGCAGCTTGGGCCGCGGGACAGGTTCCTACGAGCAGTACTTC
v_call: TRBV19; j_call: TRBJ2-7; clone_size: NA; d_call: TRBD1; cdr3_aa: CASGQGSYEQYF; cdr3_nt: TGTGCCAGCGGACAGGGCTCCTACGAGCAGTACTTC